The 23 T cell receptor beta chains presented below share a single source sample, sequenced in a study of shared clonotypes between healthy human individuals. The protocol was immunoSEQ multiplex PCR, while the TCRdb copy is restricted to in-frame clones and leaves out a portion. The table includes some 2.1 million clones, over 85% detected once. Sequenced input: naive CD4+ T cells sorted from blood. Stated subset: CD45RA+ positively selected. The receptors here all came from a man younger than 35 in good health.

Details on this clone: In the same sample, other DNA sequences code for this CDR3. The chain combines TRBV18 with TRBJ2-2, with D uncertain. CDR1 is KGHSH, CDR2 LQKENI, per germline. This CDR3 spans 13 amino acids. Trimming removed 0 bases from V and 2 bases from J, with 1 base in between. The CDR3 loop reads CASSPPNTGELFF. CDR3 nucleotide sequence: TGTGCCAGCTCACCACCTAACACCGGGGAGCTGTTTTTT.

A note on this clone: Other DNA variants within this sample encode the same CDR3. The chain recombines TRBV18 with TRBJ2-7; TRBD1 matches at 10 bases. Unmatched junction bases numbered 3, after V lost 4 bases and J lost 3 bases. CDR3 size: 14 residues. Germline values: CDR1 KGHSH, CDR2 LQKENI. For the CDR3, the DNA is TGTGCCAGCTCACAGGGACAGGGGTTCTACGAGCAGTACTTC. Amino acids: CASSQGQGFYEQYF.

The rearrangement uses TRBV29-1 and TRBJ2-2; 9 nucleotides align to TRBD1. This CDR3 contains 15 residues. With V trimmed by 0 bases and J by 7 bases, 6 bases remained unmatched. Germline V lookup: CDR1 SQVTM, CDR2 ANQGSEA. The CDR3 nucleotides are TGCAGCGTTGAAGAAGGGGGACAGGGAAACGGGGAGCTGTTTTTT. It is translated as CSVEEGGQGNGELFF.

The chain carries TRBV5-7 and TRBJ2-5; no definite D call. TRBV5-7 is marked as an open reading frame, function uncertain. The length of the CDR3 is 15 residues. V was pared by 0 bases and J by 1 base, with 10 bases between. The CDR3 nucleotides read TGTGCCAGCAGCTTGGGGGGTAGGGTCCAAGAGACCCAGTACTTC. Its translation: CASSLGGRVQETQYF.

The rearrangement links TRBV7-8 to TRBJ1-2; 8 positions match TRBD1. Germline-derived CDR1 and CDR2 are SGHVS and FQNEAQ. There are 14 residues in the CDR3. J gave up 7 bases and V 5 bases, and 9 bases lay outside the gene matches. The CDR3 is CASSGPGQVFGYTF. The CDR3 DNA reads TGTGCCAGCAGCGGACCGGGACAGGTTTTTGGCTACACCTTC.

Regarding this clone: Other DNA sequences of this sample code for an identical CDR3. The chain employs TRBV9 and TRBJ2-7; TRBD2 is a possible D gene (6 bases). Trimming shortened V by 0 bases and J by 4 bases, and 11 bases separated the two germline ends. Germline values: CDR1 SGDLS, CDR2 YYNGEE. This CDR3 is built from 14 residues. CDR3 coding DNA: TGTGCCAGCAGCGTAGCGGGACTTCCTTACGAGCAGTACTTC. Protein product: CASSVAGLPYEQYF.

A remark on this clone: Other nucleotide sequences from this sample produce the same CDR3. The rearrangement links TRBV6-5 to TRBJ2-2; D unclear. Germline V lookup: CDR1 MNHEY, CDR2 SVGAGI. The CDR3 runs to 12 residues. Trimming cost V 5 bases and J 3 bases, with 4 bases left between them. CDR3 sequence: CASSRDTGELFF. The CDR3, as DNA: TGTGCCAGCAGTCGAGACACCGGGGAGCTGTTTTTT.

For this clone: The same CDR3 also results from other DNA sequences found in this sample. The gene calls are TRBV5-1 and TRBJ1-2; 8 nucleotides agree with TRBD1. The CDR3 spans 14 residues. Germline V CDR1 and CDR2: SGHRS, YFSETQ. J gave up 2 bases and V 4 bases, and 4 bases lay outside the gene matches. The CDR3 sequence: CASSPTGVNYGYTF. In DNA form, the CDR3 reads TGCGCCAGCAGCCCGACAGGGGTAAACTATGGCTACACCTTC.

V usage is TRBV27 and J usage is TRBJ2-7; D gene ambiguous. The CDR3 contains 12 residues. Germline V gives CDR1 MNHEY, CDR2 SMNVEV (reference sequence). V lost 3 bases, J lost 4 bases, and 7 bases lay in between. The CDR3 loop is CASSFYSYEQYF. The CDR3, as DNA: TGTGCCAGCAGTTTTTACAGTTACGAGCAGTACTTC.

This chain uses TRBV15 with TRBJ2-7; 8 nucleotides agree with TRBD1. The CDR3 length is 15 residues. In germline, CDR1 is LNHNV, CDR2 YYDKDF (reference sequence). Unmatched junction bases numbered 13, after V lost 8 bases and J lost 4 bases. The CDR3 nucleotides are TGTGCCACCGCCCCGTGGACAGGGCCTGGTTACGAGCAGTACTTC. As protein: CATAPWTGPGYEQYF.

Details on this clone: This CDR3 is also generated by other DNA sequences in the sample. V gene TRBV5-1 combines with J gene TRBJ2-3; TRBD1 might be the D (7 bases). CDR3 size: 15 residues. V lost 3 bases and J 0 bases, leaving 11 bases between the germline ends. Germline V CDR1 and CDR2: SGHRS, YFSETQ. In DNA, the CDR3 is TGCGCCAGCAGCTCACAGGGGACTAGCACAGATACGCAGTATTTT. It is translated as CASSSQGTSTDTQYF.

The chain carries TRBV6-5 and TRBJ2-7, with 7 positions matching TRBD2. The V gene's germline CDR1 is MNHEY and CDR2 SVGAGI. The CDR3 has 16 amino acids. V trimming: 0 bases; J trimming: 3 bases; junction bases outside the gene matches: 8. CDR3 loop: CASSYSASGGYYEQYF. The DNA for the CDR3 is TGTGCCAGCAGTTACTCGGCTAGCGGAGGGTACTACGAGCAGTACTTC.

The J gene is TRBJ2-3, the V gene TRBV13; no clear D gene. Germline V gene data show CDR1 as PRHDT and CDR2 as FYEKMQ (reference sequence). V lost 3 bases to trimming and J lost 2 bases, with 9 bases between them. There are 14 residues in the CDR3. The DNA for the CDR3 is TGTGCCAGCAGCTTCATAATAAACACAGATACGCAGTATTTT. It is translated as CASSFIINTDTQYF.

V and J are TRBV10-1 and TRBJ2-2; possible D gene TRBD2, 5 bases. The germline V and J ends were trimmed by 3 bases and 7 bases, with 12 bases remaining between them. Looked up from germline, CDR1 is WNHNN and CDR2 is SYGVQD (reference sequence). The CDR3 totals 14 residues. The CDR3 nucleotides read TGCGCCAGCAGTGACAGAGGGTCCGGCGGGGAGCTGTTTTTT. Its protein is CASSDRGSGGELFF.

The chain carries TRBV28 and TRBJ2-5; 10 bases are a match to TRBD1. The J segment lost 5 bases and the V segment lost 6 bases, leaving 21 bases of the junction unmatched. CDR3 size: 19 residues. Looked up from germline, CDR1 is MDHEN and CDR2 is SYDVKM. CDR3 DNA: TGTGCCAGCAGCCGCCACGTGGGACAGGGGCAATTTGGGACGGAGACCCAGTACTTC. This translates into CASSRHVGQGQFGTETQYF.

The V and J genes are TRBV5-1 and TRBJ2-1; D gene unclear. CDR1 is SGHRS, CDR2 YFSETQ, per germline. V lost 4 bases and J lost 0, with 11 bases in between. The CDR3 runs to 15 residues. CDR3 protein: CASSEDTYSYNEQFF. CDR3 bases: TGCGCCAGCAGCGAAGACACCTACTCCTACAATGAGCAGTTCTTC.

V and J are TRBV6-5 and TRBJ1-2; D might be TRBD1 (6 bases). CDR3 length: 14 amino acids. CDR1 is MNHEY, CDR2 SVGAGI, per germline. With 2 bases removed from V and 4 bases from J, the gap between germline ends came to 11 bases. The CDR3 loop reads CASSYRTVPYGYTF. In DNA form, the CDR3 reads TGTGCCAGCAGTTACCGGACAGTTCCCTATGGCTACACCTTC.

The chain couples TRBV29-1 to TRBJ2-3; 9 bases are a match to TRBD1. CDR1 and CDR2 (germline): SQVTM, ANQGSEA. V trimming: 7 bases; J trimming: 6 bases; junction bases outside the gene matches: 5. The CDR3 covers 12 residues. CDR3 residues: CSGGQGGDTQYF. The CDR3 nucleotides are TGCAGCGGGGGACAGGGCGGGGATACGCAGTATTTT.

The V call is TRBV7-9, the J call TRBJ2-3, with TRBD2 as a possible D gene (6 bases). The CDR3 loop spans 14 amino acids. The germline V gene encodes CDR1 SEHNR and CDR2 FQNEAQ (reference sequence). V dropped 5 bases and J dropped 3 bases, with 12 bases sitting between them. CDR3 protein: CASSAAGRTDTQYF. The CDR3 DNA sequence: TGTGCCAGCAGCGCGGCGGGGCGGACAGATACGCAGTATTTT.

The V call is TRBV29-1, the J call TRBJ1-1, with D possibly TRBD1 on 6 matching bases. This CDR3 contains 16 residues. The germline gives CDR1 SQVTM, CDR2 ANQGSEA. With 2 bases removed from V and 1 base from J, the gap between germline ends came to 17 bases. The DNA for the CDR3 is TGCAGCGTTGAAAGTTGGCCGGGACACGGGAACACTGAAGCTTTCTTT. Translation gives CSVESWPGHGNTEAFF. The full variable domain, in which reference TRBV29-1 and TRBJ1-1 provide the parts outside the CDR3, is SAVISQKPSRDICQRGTSLTIQCQVDSQVTMMFWYRQQPGQSLTLIATANQGSEATYESGFVIDKFPISRPNLTFSTLTVSNMSPEDSSIYLCSVESWPGHGNTEAFFGQGTRLTVV.

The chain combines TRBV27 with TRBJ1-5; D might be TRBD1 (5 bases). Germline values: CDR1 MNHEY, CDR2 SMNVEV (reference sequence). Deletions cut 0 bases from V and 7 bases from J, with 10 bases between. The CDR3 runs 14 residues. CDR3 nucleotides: TGTGCCAGCAGTTTATCACGAGGGGTCCAGCCCCAGCATTTT. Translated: CASSLSRGVQPQHF.

For the CDR3, the DNA is TGTGCCAGCAGTGCCCGGGACAGCTACCACGAGCAGTACTTC. Its translation is CASSARDSYHEQYF. The gene calls are TRBV6-5 and TRBJ2-7; 7 bases match TRBD1. The CDR3 spans 14 residues. Germline V lookup: CDR1 MNHEY, CDR2 SVGAGI. The J segment lost 5 bases and the V segment lost 5 bases, leaving 9 bases of the junction unmatched.

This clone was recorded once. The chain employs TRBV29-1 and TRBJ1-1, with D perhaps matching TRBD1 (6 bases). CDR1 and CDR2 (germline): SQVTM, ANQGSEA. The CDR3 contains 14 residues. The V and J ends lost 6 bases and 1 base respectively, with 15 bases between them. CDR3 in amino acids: CSVASGTQNTEAFF. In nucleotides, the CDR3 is TGCAGCGTGGCGTCCGGGACACAGAACACTGAAGCTTTCTTT. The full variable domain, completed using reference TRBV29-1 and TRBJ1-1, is SAVISQKPSRDICQRGTSLTIQCQVDSQVTMMFWYRQQPGQSLTLIATANQGSEATYESGFVIDKFPISRPNLTFSTLTVSNMSPEDSSIYLCSVASGTQNTEAFFGQGTRLTVV.